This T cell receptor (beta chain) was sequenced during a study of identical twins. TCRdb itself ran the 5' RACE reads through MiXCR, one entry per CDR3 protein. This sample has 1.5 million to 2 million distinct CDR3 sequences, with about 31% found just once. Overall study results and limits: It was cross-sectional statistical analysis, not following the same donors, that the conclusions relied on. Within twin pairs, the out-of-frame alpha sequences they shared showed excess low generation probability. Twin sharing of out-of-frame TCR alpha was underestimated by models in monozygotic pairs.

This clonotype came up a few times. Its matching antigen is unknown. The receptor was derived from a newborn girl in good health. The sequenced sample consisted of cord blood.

CDR3 coding DNA: TGCGCCAGCAGTTCTGCGCGAGCTCTGGCGGAGACCCAGTACTTC. This translates into CASSSARALAETQYF. V is TRBV5-1 and J is TRBJ2-7; D remains ambiguous. The better agreement between TRBJ2-5 and the DNA end casts doubt on the J call. CDR1 SGHRS and CDR2 YFSETQ come from the germline V gene. This CDR3 is 15 amino acids long.